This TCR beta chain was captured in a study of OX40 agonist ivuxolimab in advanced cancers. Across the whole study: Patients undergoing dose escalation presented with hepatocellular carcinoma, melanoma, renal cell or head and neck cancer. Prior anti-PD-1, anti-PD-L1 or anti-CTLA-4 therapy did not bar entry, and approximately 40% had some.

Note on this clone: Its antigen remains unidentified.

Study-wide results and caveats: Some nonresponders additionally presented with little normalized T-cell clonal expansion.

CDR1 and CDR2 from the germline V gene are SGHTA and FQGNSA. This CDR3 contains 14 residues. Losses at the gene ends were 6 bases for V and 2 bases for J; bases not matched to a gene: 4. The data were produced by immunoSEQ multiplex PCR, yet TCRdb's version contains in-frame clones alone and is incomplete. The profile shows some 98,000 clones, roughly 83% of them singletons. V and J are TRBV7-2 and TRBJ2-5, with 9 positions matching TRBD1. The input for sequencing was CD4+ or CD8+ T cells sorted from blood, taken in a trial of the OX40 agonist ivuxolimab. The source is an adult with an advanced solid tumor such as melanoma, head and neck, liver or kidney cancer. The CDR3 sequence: CASRKDRGQETQYF. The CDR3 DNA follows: TGTGCCAGCAGAAAAGACAGGGGGCAAGAGACCCAGTACTTC.